This T cell receptor (beta chain) was captured by sequencing in a study of PD-L1 blockade in urothelial cancer listed by TCRdb under 2017. For context, the study as a whole: Every patient began therapy around 2014 and was given atezolizumab 1,200 mg intravenously every 3 weeks. About 85% of the 29 patients were males with bladder-origin urothelial cancer, and about 65% of the roughly 30 reported a prior smoking history. The study was an exploratory multi-omic analysis of somatic, immune and clinical correlates of response to PD-L1 blockade with atezolizumab in urothelial cancer. Some 30 patients had pretreatment blood TCR-seq, about 24 had at least one posttreatment blood collection, and about 24 had tumor TCR-seq. Pretreatment tumor samples, along with matched peripheral blood serially collected before and after atezolizumab treatment, were subjected to TCR sequencing. Blood samples yielded a median of around 150,000 T cells and more than 80,000 unique TCRs, with median clonality roughly 0.082. Durable clinical benefit was defined as a progression-free survival longer than 6 months, and TCR features were additionally tested against progression-free survival and overall survival. Blood samples were analyzed 3 weeks after the start of treatment (second dose) and 6 weeks after the start of treatment. Durable clinical benefit was achieved by nine patients but not by the remaining 20. An ECOG performance status of 0 or 1 was recorded for the patients, and 0 to 3 prior chemotherapy regimens had been received by the patients. In the same patients who had TCR sequencing, pretreatment tumors also underwent whole exome sequencing and RNA sequencing. The paper as a whole reports these results and caveats: Small sample size (n ≈ 29) and many exploratory analyses mean the results are intended to be hypothesis-generating. Among patients with durable benefit, tumor-associated TCR clones showed greater expansion in peripheral blood 3 weeks after treatment started (n = 22, p = 0.022). A pretreatment peripheral blood TCR clonality below the median was linked to improved progression-free and overall survival.

Synthetic TCR analog templates were spiked into each PCR to estimate absolute template abundance from read counts. TCRbeta CDR3 regions were amplified from genomic DNA with bias-controlled V and J gene primers using the immunoSEQ assay. Sequencing of rearranged TCRbeta segments was done at approximately 20X coverage. The authors processed their data as follows. Clustering was used to correct sequencing errors, and CDR3s were annotated against IMGT to assign V, D and J genes. Out-of-frame and stop-codon sequences were excluded, and only productive TCRbeta rearrangements were used in downstream analyses. To compute clonality, Shannon entropy was normalized by the log of the number of unique productive sequences and then subtracted from one. Clones differing between time points or between blood and tumor were identified using Fisher's exact test with Benjamini-Hochberg correction, with an adjusted p below 0.01 applied as the threshold. As stored in TCRdb, this immuneACCESS dataset retains in-frame rearrangements with V and J assigned. A fraction of the clones does not appear; measured against another copy, unresolved V genes explain less than half of the discrepancy, and the remainder lacks a known reason. The V and J calls and the clone size are those of that table, but D and trimming were determined from the DNA. In this sample the table shows roughly 52,000 clones, 60% to 85% of which occur a single time. The ten largest clones take up 8.5% to 12% of the sample.

This specimen's time point label, interpreted: pretreatment peripheral blood. The cohort comprised fewer than 35 patients with locally advanced or metastatic urothelial carcinoma treated at Memorial Sloan Kettering on a trial protocol. Peripheral blood mononuclear cells were collected pretreatment and during treatment, at between 1 and 8 total time points per patient. The Qiagen DNeasy Blood extraction kit was used to purify genomic DNA from total PBMCs and tumor samples. PBMCs were collected pretreatment and during treatment, and were isolated and stored as previously described. Trimming at the junction amounts to 4 bases on V and 4 bases on J, and the germline ends lie 16 bases apart. The cysteine opens and the phenylalanine closes a CDR3 of 15 amino acids. The CDR3 DNA has 45 bases and is translated from base 1. CDR1 and CDR2, per the germline V gene (reference sequence), are SEHNR and FQNEAQ.

Regarding this clone: What antigen it recognizes has not been identified. Base qualities are missing; no much larger clone stands one base away.

The sample consisted of PBMCs, taken around atezolizumab (anti-PD-L1) treatment. This TCR derives from a man in his 70s with urothelial cancer. The chain is made from TRBV7-9 and TRBJ1-2; TRBD1 is perhaps the D gene, given 5 matching bases. CDR3 region: CASSSDSTGSYGYTF. Here is the DNA: TGTGCCAGCAGCTCAGACAGCACAGGCTCCTATGGCTACACCTTC.